The T cell receptor (beta chain) described here comes from a study of blood T cell repertoires in COVID-19. Study-wide background: Samples representing acute and convalescent COVID-19 were sourced from the United States, Italy and Spain. The analysed material was cDNA or gDNA that came from T cells, B-cell-depleted T cells, or PBMCs.

V was trimmed by 6 bases and J by 3 bases, leaving 14 bases between them. The germline gives CDR1 MDHEN, CDR2 SYDVKM. This CDR3 region has 15 residues. In the original processing: Cell counts per sample came from amplifying reference gene primers. TCRdb's copy holds only in-frame clones and misses some; the assay was immunoSEQ multiplex PCR. For V, J and clone size, that table is used; D and trimming come from the DNA. The sample yields about 58,000 clones, 85% to 90% seen once. This clone was recorded a few times. Source material: peripheral blood. The TCR originated in a man aged 55 to 70 with acute or convalescent COVID-19. The V gene is TRBV28, the J gene TRBJ1-4, with TRBD1 as a possible D gene (5 bases). The CDR3, as DNA: TGTGCCAGCAGCCCCCCGGGGGAATCTAATGAAAAACTGTTTTTT. The encoded protein is CASSPPGESNEKLFF.